This T cell receptor (beta chain) was recorded in a study of T cells after yellow fever vaccination. Whole-study results and caveats: Abundant clonotypes from the bulk population could get into FACS-sorted repertoires as contaminants. The study re-detected most primary-vaccination clones after the booster (96% CD4, around 90% CD8). Weaker, the secondary response peaked sooner, at day 5 versus 15. Among all clonotypes, a small share was observed in both CD4 and CD8 compartments.

This CDR3 has 17 residues. Germline V gene sequence: CDR1 SGHTA, CDR2 FQGNSA. The V and J ends lost 4 bases and 9 bases respectively, with 25 bases between them. In the case of this clonotype: Its matching antigen is unknown.

A single record per CDR3 protein comes from TCRdb applying MiXCR to the 5' RACE reads. Among roughly 500,000 distinct CDR3 sequences listed, around 21% were seen once. The receptor was isolated from a man in his thirties or forties who received the YFV17D yellow fever vaccine. The material was PBMCs, obtained 15 days after the yellow fever booster vaccination. The chain recombines TRBV7-2 with TRBJ2-1; weak D call: TRBD2 (6 bases). The CDR3 nucleotides are TGTGCCAGCAGCTCGACCTTCTTGGCGGGAACCAATGTTGAGCAGTTCTTC. Its translation is CASSSTFLAGTNVEQFF.